The sequence of this T cell receptor (beta chain) was determined in a study of T cells in Graves' hyperthyroidism and ophthalmopathy. Study-wide findings and caveats: The majority of expanded thyroid clonotypes above 0.001 also appeared in blood.

This CDR3 has 14 residues. Trimming pared 5 bases from V and 5 bases from J, leaving 18 bases between. Germline V gene lookup returns CDR1 SQVTM and CDR2 ANQGSEA. In the case of this clonotype: The antigen is undetermined.

The CDR3 regions of TCR beta were amplified from RNA transcripts. A set of HTBI primers served as the primers for a first-round RT-PCR of the TCR CDR3. TCRdb used MiXCR to reprocess the multiplex PCR reads, holding one entry per CDR3 protein. The sample includes approximately 870,000 distinct CDR3 sequences, 38% of them seen just once. Graves' hyperthyroidism is called stable when ophthalmopathy does not progress within 18 months. The study excluded patients with uncontrolled infection, other autoimmune disease, pregnancy or lactation. Fresh 10 ml peripheral blood yielded PBMCs. Sequenced: blood. The receptor comes from a man aged 18 to 30 with Graves' hyperthyroidism. V usage is TRBV29-1 and J usage is TRBJ1-1, with D hard to call. This CDR3 reads CSVRLAGDGTEAFF. The CDR3 coding sequence is TGCAGCGTTCGACTAGCGGGAGATGGGACTGAAGCTTTCTTT.